This TCR beta chain derives from a study of T-cell reconstitution after alpha-beta-depleted transplantation in children. General study points: Reported findings indicate that, about two months after transplant, alpha-beta T cells came from several hundred expanded clones, which were derived from non-depleted graft cells.

Per germline, CDR1 SGHRS and CDR2 YFSETQ. The CDR3 totals 13 residues. V was pared by 7 bases and J by 4 bases, with 3 bases of the junction left unmatched. This clonotype occurred once. Its antigen is currently unknown. Unique molecular identifiers tagged the TCRbeta library. Each CDR3 protein is one row after TCRdb ran MiXCR on the PCR reads. The table has 250,000 to 400,000 distinct CDR3 sequences, around 20% seen once. This TCR was recovered from a male patient under 18 who had a stem cell transplant for acute lymphoblastic leukemia, so the T cells may come from the graft donor. Material: PBMCs, mostly from graft donor cells, obtained 180 days after TCRalphabeta/CD19-depleted stem cell transplant. The V call is TRBV5-1, the J call TRBJ1-4; 8 bases match TRBD1. CDR3 protein: CASGTGGNEKLFF. CDR3 coding DNA: TGCGCCAGCGGCACAGGGGGTAATGAAAAACTGTTTTTT.